The next 2 T cell receptor beta chains were all read from a single sample in a study of vaccination and CD4 T cells after COVID-19. No antigen has been identified for these receptors. The assay that was used to sequence DNA from cultured CD4+ T cells was the Oncomine TCR Beta short-read assay. One entry per CDR3 protein results from TCRdb running MiXCR on the PCR reads. The profile covers approximately 3,500 distinct CDR3 sequences, with about 53% appearing a single time and about 20% taken by the ten largest. Treatment specified: roughly nine-day PBMC culture with coronavirus spike peptide pools or control peptides (ViraFEST assay). Material for sequencing was CD4+ T cells from blood, cultured in vitro. The receptors were gathered from a human donor who had recovered from COVID-19.

V is TRBV9 and J is TRBJ2-5, with 9 bases fitting TRBD2. Trimming took 5 bases from V and 2 from J; bases not matched to a gene: 7. CDR3 length equals 15 residues. Germline CDR1 SGDLS, CDR2 YYNGEE. DNA for the CDR3: TGTGCCAGCAGTCTAGCGGGGAGACCACAAGAGACCCAGTACTTC. This codes for CASSLAGRPQETQYF. The variable domain in full, with the rest retrieved from reference TRBV9 and TRBJ2-5, is DSGVTQTPKHLITATGQRVTLRCSPRSGDLSVYWYQQSLDQGLQFLIQYYNGEERAKGNILERFSAQQFPDLHSELNLSSLELGDSALYFCASSLAGRPQETQYFGPGTRLLVL.

The chain combines TRBV6-1 with TRBJ1-5; 12 bases match TRBD1. The CDR3 loop spans 16 amino acids. The V gene's germline CDR1 is MNHNS and CDR2 SASEGT. V lost 7 bases, J lost 6 bases, and 10 bases stayed unmatched. CDR3 region: CASTTRGQGAGQPQHF. As DNA, the CDR3 is TGTGCCAGCACCACCCGGGGACAGGGGGCGGGTCAGCCCCAGCATTTT.